This T cell receptor beta chain was captured in a study of blood T cell repertoires in COVID-19. Overall study context: PBMCs, B-cell-depleted T cells, or T cells were the source of the cDNA or gDNA that made up the material.

Between the trimmed V and J ends, which lost 1 base and 10 bases, there was a span of 5 bases. Germline V gives CDR1 LGHDT, CDR2 YNNKEL (reference sequence). The CDR3 runs 12 residues. This table comes from immunoSEQ multiplex PCR, and its TCRdb copy is limited to in-frame clones, with some not included. The table shows 250,000 to 300,000 clones, with around 89% occurring only once. This TCR came from a man aged 40-50 years with acute or convalescent COVID-19. This sequence joins TRBV3-1 (or the pseudogene TRBV3-2) and TRBJ1-6, with D possibly matching TRBD1 (5 bases). Sequenced input: peripheral blood. The CDR3 region is CASSQGGSPLHF. CDR3 nucleotides: TGTGCCAGCAGCCAAGGGGGCTCACCCCTCCACTTT.